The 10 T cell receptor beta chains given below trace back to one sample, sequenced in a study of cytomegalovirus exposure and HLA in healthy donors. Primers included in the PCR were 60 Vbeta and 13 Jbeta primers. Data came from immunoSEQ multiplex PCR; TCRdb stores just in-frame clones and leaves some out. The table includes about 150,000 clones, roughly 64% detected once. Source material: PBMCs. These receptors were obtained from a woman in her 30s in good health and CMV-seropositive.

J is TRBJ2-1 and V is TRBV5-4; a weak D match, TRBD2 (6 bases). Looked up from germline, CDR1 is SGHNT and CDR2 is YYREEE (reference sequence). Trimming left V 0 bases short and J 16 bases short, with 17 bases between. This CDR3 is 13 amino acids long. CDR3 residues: CASSLAKEGGPFF. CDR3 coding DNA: TGTGCCAGCAGCTTGGCAAAGGAGGGAGGACCTTTCTTC.

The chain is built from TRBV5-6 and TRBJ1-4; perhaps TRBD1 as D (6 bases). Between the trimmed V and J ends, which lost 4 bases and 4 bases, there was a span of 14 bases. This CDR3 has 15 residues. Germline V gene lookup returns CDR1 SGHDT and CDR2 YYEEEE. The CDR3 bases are TGTGCCAGCAGCGGGGGGGCAGAGATTAATGAAAAACTGTTTTTT. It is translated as CASSGGAEINEKLFF.

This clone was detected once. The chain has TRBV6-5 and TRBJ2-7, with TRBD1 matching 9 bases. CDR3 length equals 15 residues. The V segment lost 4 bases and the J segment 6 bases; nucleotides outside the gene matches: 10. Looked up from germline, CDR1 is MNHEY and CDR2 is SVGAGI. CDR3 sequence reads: CASSSNTGGLGEQYF. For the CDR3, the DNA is TGTGCCAGCAGTTCCAATACAGGGGGCCTAGGCGAGCAGTACTTC.

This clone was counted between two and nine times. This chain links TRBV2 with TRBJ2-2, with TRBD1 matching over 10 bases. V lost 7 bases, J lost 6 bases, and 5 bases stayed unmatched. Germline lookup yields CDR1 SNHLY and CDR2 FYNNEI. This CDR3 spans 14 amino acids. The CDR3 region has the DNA TGTGCCAGCACTATGGACAGGGGGGCCGGGGAGCTGTTTTTT. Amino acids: CASTMDRGAGELFF.

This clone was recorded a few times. CDR3 sequence: CSVAGVGTEAFF. CDR3 nucleotides: TGCAGCGTCGCAGGGGTGGGAACTGAAGCTTTCTTT. V and J are TRBV29-1 and TRBJ1-1; the D gene is possibly TRBD1 (6 bases). The V gene lost 6 bases and the J gene lost 5 bases, with 13 bases spanning the gap. The length of the CDR3 is 12 residues. Germline assignment: CDR1 SQVTM and CDR2 ANQGSEA. The whole variable domain, remainder taken from reference TRBV29-1 and TRBJ1-1, is SAVISQKPSRDICQRGTSLTIQCQVDSQVTMMFWYRQQPGQSLTLIATANQGSEATYESGFVIDKFPISRPNLTFSTLTVSNMSPEDSSIYLCSVAGVGTEAFFGQGTRLTVV.

CDR3 protein: CASSIPGQGVGNQPQHF. The CDR3 nucleotides read TGTGCCAGCAGCATCCCGGGACAGGGAGTGGGCAATCAGCCCCAGCATTTT. The J gene is TRBJ1-5, the V gene TRBV28; 9 bases map to TRBD1. This CDR3 has 17 amino acids. The germline V gene has CDR1 MDHEN and CDR2 SYDVKM. The V segment lost 6 bases and the J segment 2 bases; nucleotides outside the gene matches: 11.

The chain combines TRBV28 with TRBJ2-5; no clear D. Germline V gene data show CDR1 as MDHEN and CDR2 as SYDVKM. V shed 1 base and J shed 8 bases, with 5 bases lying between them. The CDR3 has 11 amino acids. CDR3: CASSLSFTQYF. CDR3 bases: TGTGCCAGCAGTTTATCATTCACCCAGTACTTC. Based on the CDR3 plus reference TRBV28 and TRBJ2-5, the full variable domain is DVKVTQSSRYLVKRTGEKVFLECVQDMDHENMFWYRQDPGLGLRLIYFSYDVKMKEKGDIPEGYSVSREKKERFSLILESASTNQTSMYLCASSLSFTQYFGPGTRLLVL.

CDR3 DNA sequence: TGCGCCAGCAGCCTGACAGGGCGATCAGGTCAAGAGACCCAGTACTTC. Residues: CASSLTGRSGQETQYF. The chain has TRBV5-1 and TRBJ2-5; 7 bases match TRBD1. The length of the CDR3 is 16 residues. The V gene end was trimmed by 4 bases and the J gene end by 2 bases; junction bases not matched to a gene: 11. The V gene's germline CDR1 is SGHRS and CDR2 YFSETQ.

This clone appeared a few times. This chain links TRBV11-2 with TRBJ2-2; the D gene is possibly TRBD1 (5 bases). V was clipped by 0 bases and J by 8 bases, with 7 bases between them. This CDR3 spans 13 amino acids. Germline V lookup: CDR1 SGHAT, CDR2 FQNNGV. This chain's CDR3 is CASSLESGGELFF. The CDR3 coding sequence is TGTGCCAGCAGCTTAGAGTCAGGGGGGGAGCTGTTTTTT.

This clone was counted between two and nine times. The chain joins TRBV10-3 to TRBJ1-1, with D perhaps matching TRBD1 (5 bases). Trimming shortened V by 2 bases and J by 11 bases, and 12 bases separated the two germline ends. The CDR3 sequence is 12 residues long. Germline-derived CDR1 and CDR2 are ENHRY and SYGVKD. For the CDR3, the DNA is TGTGCCATCAGTGAGGTAGGACGGGGGGCTTTCTTT. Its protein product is CAISEVGRGAFF.